This T cell receptor beta chain was retrieved from a study of CD8+ T cells in alopecia areata. Study-wide points: Tissue-resident alphabeta T cells belonging to normal skin likewise get sequenced within scalp specimens.

Reverse transcription of extracted RNA yielded cDNA, which provided the sequencing template. Generated by immunoSEQ multiplex PCR, the TCRdb table keeps only in-frame clones and is missing some. The sample contains 23,000 or so clones, around 53% of which appear only once. Points on this clone: Its specificity is unknown.

Lesional scalp punch biopsies and peripheral blood came from alopecia areata patients. This sequence originates from a human donor with alopecia areata. Sequencing used NKG2D-high CD8+ T cells sorted from blood.

In nucleotides, the CDR3 is TGCGCCAGCAGCCAAGATTCTACCGAGCAGTACTTC. It specifies CASSQDSTEQYF. This chain links TRBV4-1 with TRBJ2-7; D is ambiguous. The V end was cut by 0 bases, the J end by 6 bases, with 6 bases between. The CDR3 is made up of 12 amino acids. Germline CDR1 and CDR2: MGHRA and YSYEKL.